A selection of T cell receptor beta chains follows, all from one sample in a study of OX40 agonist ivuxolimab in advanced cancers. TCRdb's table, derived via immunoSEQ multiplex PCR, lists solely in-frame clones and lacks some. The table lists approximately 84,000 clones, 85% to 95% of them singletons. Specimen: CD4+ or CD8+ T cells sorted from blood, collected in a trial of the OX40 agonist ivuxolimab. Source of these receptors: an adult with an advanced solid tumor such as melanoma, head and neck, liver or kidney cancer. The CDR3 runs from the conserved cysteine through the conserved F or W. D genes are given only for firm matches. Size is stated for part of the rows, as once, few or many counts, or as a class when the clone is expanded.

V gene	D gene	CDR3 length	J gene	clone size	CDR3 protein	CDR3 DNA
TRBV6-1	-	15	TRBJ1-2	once	CASSESRAGKHGYTF	TGTGCCAGCAGTGAATCTCGTGCAGGGAAACATGGCTACACCTTC
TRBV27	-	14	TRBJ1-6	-	CASSFPGANSPLHF	TGTGCCAGCAGTTTTCCCGGGGCCAATTCACCCCTCCACTTT
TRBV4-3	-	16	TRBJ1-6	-	CASSQDPGGNDSPLHF	TGCGCCAGCAGCCAAGATCCTGGGGGGAACGATTCACCCCTCCACTTT
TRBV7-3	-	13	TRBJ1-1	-	CASSLTGYTEAFF	TGTGCCAGCAGCTTGACGGGCTACACTGAAGCTTTCTTT
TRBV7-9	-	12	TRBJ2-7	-	CASSPSPYEQYF	TGTGCCAGCAGCCCCTCCCCCTACGAGCAGTACTTC
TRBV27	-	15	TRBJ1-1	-	CASSLIPQGRTEAFF	TGTGCCAGCAGTTTAATCCCCCAGGGGCGGACTGAAGCTTTCTTT
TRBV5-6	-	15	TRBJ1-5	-	CASSLGQFSNQPQHF	TGTGCCAGCAGCTTGGGACAGTTTAGCAATCAGCCCCAGCATTTT
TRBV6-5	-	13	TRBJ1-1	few	CASSPTGNTEAFF	TGTGCCAGCAGTCCGACAGGGAACACTGAAGCTTTCTTT
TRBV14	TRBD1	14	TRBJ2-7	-	CASSHGQGAYEQYF	TGTGCCAGCAGCCACGGACAGGGGGCCTACGAGCAGTACTTC
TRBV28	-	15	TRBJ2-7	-	CATRVLDNLAYEQYF	TGTGCCACCCGCGTCCTGGACAACCTGGCCTACGAGCAGTACTTC
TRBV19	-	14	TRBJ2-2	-	CASSFGGSIGELFF	TGTGCCAGTAGTTTTGGCGGCAGCATCGGGGAGCTGTTTTTT
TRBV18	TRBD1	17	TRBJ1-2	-	CASSLGDSPYLNYGYTF	TGTGCCAGCTCACTCGGGGACAGCCCTTACTTAAACTATGGCTACACCTTC
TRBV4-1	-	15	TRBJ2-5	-	CASSPLTGSEETQYF	TGCGCCAGCAGCCCCCTGACCGGTAGCGAGGAGACCCAGTACTTC
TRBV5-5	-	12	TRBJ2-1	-	CASEGAPNEQFF	TGTGCCAGCGAAGGGGCGCCCAATGAGCAGTTCTTC
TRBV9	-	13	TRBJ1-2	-	CASSVEQDYGYTF	TGTGCCAGCAGCGTAGAACAGGACTATGGCTACACCTTC
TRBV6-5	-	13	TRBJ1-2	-	CASSLDLGYGYTF	TGTGCCAGCAGTTTAGATCTTGGCTATGGCTACACCTTC
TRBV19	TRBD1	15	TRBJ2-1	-	CASSKTGGAYNEQFF	TGTGCCAGTAGTAAGACAGGGGGGGCTTACAATGAGCAGTTCTTC
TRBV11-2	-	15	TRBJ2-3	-	CASSHMVSSTDTQYF	TGTGCCAGCAGCCACATGGTAAGCAGCACAGATACGCAGTATTTT
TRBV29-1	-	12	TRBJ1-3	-	CSVVATGNTIYF	TGCAGCGTTGTAGCAACTGGAAACACCATATATTTT
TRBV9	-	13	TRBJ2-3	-	CASSDTSADTQYF	TGTGCCAGCAGCGACACTAGTGCCGATACGCAGTATTTT
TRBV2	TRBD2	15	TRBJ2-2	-	CASSWAGENTGELFF	TGTGCCAGCAGTTGGGCGGGAGAGAACACCGGGGAGCTGTTTTTT
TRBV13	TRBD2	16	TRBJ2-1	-	CASSFTSGSSYNEQFF	TGTGCCAGCAGCTTCACTAGCGGGAGCTCCTACAATGAGCAGTTCTTC
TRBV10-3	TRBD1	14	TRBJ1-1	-	CAISEGGTGAEAFF	TGTGCCATCAGTGAGGGGGGGACAGGCGCTGAAGCTTTCTTT
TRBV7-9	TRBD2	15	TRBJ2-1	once	CASSIGTSGRNEQFF	TGTGCCAGCAGCATCGGGACTAGCGGGAGAAATGAGCAGTTCTTC
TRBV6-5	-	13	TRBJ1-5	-	CASRPQGNQPQHF	TGTGCCAGCAGGCCACAGGGTAATCAGCCCCAGCATTTT
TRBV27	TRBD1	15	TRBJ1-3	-	CASRRSGGLGNTIYF	TGTGCCAGCAGGAGATCAGGGGGTTTGGGGAACACCATATATTTT
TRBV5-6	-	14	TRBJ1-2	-	CASSLAGGIYGYTF	TGTGCCAGCAGCTTGGCGGGGGGGATCTATGGCTACACCTTC
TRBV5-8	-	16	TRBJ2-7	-	CASSAPTGYRSYEQYF	TGTGCCAGCAGCGCCCCAACAGGGTATCGCTCCTACGAGCAGTACTTC
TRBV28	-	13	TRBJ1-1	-	CASSRPTTSEAFF	TGTGCCAGCAGCCGACCTACGACAAGTGAAGCTTTCTTT
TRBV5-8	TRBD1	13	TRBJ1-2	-	CASSTGVFYGYTF	TGTGCCAGCAGCACAGGGGTGTTCTATGGCTACACCTTC
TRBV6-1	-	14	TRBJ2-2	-	CASSAGLATGELFF	TGTGCCAGCAGTGCCGGGCTGGCCACCGGGGAGCTGTTTTTT
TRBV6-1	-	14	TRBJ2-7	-	CASSEWDGTYEQYF	TGTGCCAGCAGTGAGTGGGACGGAACCTACGAGCAGTACTTC
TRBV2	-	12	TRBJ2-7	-	CASSVKPPEQYF	TGTGCCAGCAGTGTAAAACCACCGGAGCAGTACTTC
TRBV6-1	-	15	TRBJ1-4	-	CASSERSRYSEKLFF	TGTGCCAGCAGTGAAAGAAGCAGGTATAGTGAAAAACTGTTTTTT
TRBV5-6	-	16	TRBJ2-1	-	CASSLARDHVYSEQFF	TGTGCCAGCAGCTTGGCCCGGGATCACGTATACAGTGAGCAGTTCTTC
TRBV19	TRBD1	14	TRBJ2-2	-	CASSTGVVTGELFF	TGTGCCAGCTCGACAGGGGTGGTCACCGGGGAGCTGTTTTTT
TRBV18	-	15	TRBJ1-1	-	CASSPPIRGRTEAFF	TGTGCCAGCTCACCACCGATTCGAGGAAGGACTGAAGCTTTCTTT
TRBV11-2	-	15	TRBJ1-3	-	CASSFRAPSRNTIYF	TGTGCCAGCAGCTTCAGGGCACCGAGTCGAAACACCATATATTTT
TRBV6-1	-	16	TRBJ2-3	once	CASSEPRALARDTQYF	TGTGCCAGCAGTGAACCCCGGGCGCTAGCTAGAGATACGCAGTATTTT
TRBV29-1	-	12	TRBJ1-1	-	CSVNWANTEAFF	TGCAGCGTTAATTGGGCTAACACTGAAGCTTTCTTT
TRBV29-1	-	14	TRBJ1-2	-	CSVESWEEDKGYTF	TGCAGCGTTGAGTCATGGGAAGAAGATAAAGGCTACACCTTC
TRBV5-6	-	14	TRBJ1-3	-	CASSLGSSGNTIYF	TGTGCCAGCAGCTTGGGATCCTCTGGAAACACCATATATTTT
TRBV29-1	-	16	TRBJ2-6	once	CSVVESSGFGANVLTF	TGCAGCGTTGTAGAGTCGAGCGGCTTTGGGGCCAACGTCCTGACTTTC
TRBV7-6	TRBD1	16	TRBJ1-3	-	CASSSGQGNSGNTIYF	TGTGCCAGCAGCTCCGGACAGGGGAACTCTGGAAACACCATATATTTT
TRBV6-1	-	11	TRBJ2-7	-	CASSYVYEQYF	TGTGCCAGCAGTTACGTCTACGAGCAGTACTTC
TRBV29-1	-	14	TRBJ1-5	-	CSVGLGPSNQPQHF	TGCAGCGTTGGGTTAGGGCCCAGCAATCAGCCCCAGCATTTT
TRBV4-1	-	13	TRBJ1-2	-	CASSQSRAYGYTF	TGCGCCAGCAGCCAATCCCGGGCCTATGGCTACACCTTC
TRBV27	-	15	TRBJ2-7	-	CASRNTLGVQHEQYF	TGTGCCAGCAGGAACACGTTAGGGGTCCAGCACGAGCAGTACTTC
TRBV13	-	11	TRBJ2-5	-	CASSLEETQYF	TGTGCCAGCAGCTTGGAGGAGACCCAGTACTTC
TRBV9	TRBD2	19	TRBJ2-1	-	CASSVVGTSKRAPYNEQFF	TGTGCCAGCAGCGTAGTGGGGACTAGTAAGCGGGCCCCCTACAATGAGCAGTTCTTC
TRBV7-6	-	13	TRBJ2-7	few	CASSLSSSYEQYF	TGTGCCAGCAGCTTGAGTAGCTCCTACGAGCAGTACTTC
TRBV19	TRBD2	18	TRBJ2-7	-	CASTGGPSGRADIYEQYF	TGTGCCAGCACGGGAGGGCCTAGCGGGAGGGCCGATATCTACGAGCAGTACTTC
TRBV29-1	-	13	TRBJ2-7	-	CSVEGRALGEQYF	TGCAGCGTTGAAGGCAGGGCGTTGGGCGAGCAGTACTTC
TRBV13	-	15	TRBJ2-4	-	CASSLRGGARNIQYF	TGTGCCAGCAGCTTACGAGGAGGGGCCCGAAACATTCAGTACTTC
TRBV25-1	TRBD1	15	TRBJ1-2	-	CASSEVAGGYYGYTF	TGTGCCAGCAGTGAAGTAGCAGGGGGCTACTATGGCTACACCTTC